The rows below give T cell receptor beta chains drawn from one sample of a study of PD-L1 blockade in urothelial cancer. Only in-frame clones appear in the TCRdb table, and some are missing; sequencing was by immunoSEQ multiplex PCR. The table has about 50,000 clones, around 83% seen once. Source: PBMCs, taken around atezolizumab (anti-PD-L1) treatment. These receptors all come from a man aged 55 to 69 with urothelial cancer. Each CDR3 is given with its conserved first and last residue. D genes are given only for firm matches. Some rows mark clone size as missing; the rest say once, few, many or name a class of expanded clone.

>TRBV5-5|TRBJ1-1|NA|NA
TGTGCCAGCAGCTTGGCCAGTTTCACTGAAGCTTTCTTT
CASSLASFTEAFF
>TRBV11-3|TRBJ2-7|TRBD2|NA
TGTGCCAGCAGCAAGAACGGACTAGCGGGAGCGGGCGAGCAGTACTTC
CASSKNGLAGAGEQYF
>TRBV2|TRBJ1-2|NA|NA
TGTGCCAGCAGCGAAACCGGGACACCTAACTATGGCTACACCTTC
CASSETGTPNYGYTF
>TRBV4-1|TRBJ1-1|NA|once
TGCGCCAGCAGCCCAGCCGGGGGGTTGATGACTGAAGCTTTCTTT
CASSPAGGLMTEAFF
>TRBV9|TRBJ2-2|NA|NA
TGTGCCAGCAGCCCTCGGGCGAACACCGGGGAGCTGTTTTTT
CASSPRANTGELFF
>TRBV7-3|TRBJ1-1|NA|NA
TGTGCCAGCAGCTTAACCAACAGGGCACAAGCTTTCTTT
CASSLTNRAQAFF
>TRBV7-2|TRBJ2-3|NA|NA
TGTGCCAGCAGCTTAGGTACAGGGCCCACAGATACGCAGTATTTT
CASSLGTGPTDTQYF
>TRBV15|TRBJ1-2|TRBD1|NA
TGTGCCACCAGCAGGCCGGGACAGGGGACGAATGGCTACACCTTC
CATSRPGQGTNGYTF
>TRBV23-1|TRBJ2-7|TRBD2|once
TGCGCCAGCACCCAAAATACTAGCGGGATACAATACGAGCAGTACTTC
CASTQNTSGIQYEQYF
>TRBV19|TRBJ2-1|NA|NA
TGTGCCAGTCTTGGACGGGGATGGAGTGAGCAGTTCTTC
CASLGRGWSEQFF
>TRBV2|TRBJ2-7|NA|once
TGTGCCAGCAGCCGACAATGGGAGCAGTACTTC
CASSRQWEQYF
>TRBV15|TRBJ2-2|NA|NA
TGTGCCACCAGCAGGGACACCCTGGGGAACACCGGGGAGCTGTTTTTT
CATSRDTLGNTGELFF
>TRBV4-1|TRBJ1-5|NA|NA
TGCGCCAGCAGCCAAGTCGCGGCTTGGGAGCCCCAGCATTTT
CASSQVAAWEPQHF
>TRBV28|TRBJ2-2|TRBD2|few
TGTGCCAGCAGCCCATATAGCGGGGGGGCCCAAGGCGGGGAGCTGTTTTTT
CASSPYSGGAQGGELFF
>TRBV18|TRBJ1-5|TRBD1|NA
TGTGCCAGCTCACCCCCAGGGGGCATAAACAATCAGCCCCAGCATTTT
CASSPPGGINNQPQHF
>TRBV11-2|TRBJ1-3|NA|NA
TGTGCCAGCAGCTTAGTCATCAGGGGTCCTAGAAACACCATATATTTT
CASSLVIRGPRNTIYF
>TRBV7-6|TRBJ2-5|NA|NA
TGTGCCAGCAGCTTACTCGGGGTCCGGGAGACCCAGTACTTC
CASSLLGVRETQYF
>TRBV28|TRBJ1-2|TRBD1|NA
TGTGCCAGCAGCCCTACAGGGGGCGTAGGCTACACCTTC
CASSPTGGVGYTF
>TRBV5-1|TRBJ1-3|NA|NA
TGCGCCAGCAGCTTATATGAGTCAGGAAACACCATATATTTT
CASSLYESGNTIYF
>TRBV7-6|TRBJ2-3|NA|NA
TGTGCCAGCAGCTCCCCGATAGCGACCTCGAGGGATACGCAGTATTTT
CASSSPIATSRDTQYF
>TRBV5-4|TRBJ2-5|TRBD1|NA
TGTGCCAGCAGTTCCCGGGACAGCTTCCAAGAGACCCAGTACTTC
CASSSRDSFQETQYF
>TRBV19|TRBJ1-4|TRBD1|once
TGTGCCAGTAGTACCCTAAACAGGGGGCAGAATGAAAAACTGTTTTTT
CASSTLNRGQNEKLFF
>TRBV19|TRBJ2-5|TRBD1|NA
TGTGCCAGTAGTACCTCGGACAGGGCTGTGGAGACCCAGTACTTC
CASSTSDRAVETQYF
>TRBV5-1|TRBJ2-7|NA|NA
TGCGCCAGCAGCCTACCGTCCTACGAGCAGTACTTC
CASSLPSYEQYF
>TRBV29-1|TRBJ2-5|NA|NA
TGCAGCGTCGCTCACCTTAGGGGGGAGACCCAGTACTTC
CSVAHLRGETQYF